This T cell receptor (beta chain) stems from a study of shared clonotypes between healthy human individuals. Study overall: The plates for each donor numbered three CD4 naive, three CD4 memory, two CD8 naive and one CD8 memory.

Trimming removed 0 bases from V and 0 bases from J; junction bases left unmatched: 2. The germline V gene has CDR1 SGHTA and CDR2 FQGNSA. This CDR3 spans 16 amino acids. The authors' processing: Junction-only sequences without quality scores were provided by ImmunoSEQ, so filtering was different. The data were produced by immunoSEQ multiplex PCR, yet TCRdb's version contains in-frame clones alone and is incomplete. V, J and clone size are those of that table, while D and trimming were read from the DNA. The sample has millions of clones, roughly 94% seen once. The chain recombines TRBV7-2 with TRBJ2-4; the match to TRBD2 covers 7 bases. The receptor's source is a man aged 18 to 29 in good health. The sequencing sample was made of naive CD4+ T cells sorted from blood. The subset is: CD45RA+ positively selected. CDR3 nucleotides: TGTGCCAGCAGCTTAGCCGGGGGGAAAGCCAAAAACATTCAGTACTTC. It yields the protein CASSLAGGKAKNIQYF.